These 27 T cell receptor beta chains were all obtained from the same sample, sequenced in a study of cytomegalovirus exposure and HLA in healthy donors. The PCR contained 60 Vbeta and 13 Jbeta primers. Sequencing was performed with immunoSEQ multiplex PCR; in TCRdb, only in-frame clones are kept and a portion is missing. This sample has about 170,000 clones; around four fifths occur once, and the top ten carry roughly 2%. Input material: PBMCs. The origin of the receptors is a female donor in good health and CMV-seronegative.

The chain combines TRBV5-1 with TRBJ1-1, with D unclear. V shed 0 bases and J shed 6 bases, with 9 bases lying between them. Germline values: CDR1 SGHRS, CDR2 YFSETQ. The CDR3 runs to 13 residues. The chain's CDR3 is CASSLGTAAEAFF. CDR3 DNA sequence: TGCGCCAGCAGCTTGGGGACTGCGGCTGAAGCTTTCTTT.

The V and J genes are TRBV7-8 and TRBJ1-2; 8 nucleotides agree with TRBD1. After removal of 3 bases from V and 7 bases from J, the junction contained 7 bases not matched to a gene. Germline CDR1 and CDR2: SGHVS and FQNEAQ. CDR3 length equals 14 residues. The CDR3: CASSFMTGDSGYTF. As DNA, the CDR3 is TGTGCCAGCAGCTTCATGACAGGGGATAGTGGCTACACCTTC.

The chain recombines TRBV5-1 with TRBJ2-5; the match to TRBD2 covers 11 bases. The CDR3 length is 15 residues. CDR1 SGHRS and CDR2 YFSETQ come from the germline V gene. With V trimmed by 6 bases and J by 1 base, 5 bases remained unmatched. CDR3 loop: CASKGLAASQETQYF. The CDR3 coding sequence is TGCGCCAGCAAGGGACTAGCGGCCTCCCAAGAGACCCAGTACTTC.

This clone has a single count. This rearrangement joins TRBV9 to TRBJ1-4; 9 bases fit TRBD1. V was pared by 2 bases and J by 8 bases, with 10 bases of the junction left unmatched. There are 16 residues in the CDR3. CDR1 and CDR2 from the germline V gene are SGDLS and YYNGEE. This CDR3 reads CASSVGQGPLGEKLFF. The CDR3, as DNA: TGTGCCAGCAGCGTCGGACAGGGGCCCTTGGGGGAAAAACTGTTTTTT.

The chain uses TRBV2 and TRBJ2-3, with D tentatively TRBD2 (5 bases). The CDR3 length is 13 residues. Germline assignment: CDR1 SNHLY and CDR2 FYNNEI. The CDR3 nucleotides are TGTTCGGACTGGCCGAACTGGGGAGATACGCAGTATTTT. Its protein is CSDWPNWGDTQYF.

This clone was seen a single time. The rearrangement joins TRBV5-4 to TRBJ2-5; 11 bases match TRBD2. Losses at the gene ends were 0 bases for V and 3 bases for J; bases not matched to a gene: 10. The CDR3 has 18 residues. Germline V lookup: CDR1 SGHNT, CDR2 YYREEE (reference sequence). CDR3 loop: CASSLGGTGLAGKETQYF. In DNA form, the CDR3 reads TGTGCCAGCAGCTTGGGGGGGACCGGACTAGCGGGTAAAGAGACCCAGTACTTC.

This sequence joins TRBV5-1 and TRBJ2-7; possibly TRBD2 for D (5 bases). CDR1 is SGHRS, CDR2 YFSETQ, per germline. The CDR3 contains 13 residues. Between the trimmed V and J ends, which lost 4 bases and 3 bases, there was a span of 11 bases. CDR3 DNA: TGCGCCAGCAGCCCCGGAGGCCGCTACGAGCAGTACTTC. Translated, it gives CASSPGGRYEQYF.

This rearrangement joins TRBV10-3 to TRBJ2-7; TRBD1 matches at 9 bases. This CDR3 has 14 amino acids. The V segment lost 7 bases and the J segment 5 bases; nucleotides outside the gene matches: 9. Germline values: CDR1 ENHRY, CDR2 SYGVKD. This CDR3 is CAITPGQGPHEQYF. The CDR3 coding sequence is TGTGCCATCACCCCGGGACAGGGTCCCCACGAGCAGTACTTC.

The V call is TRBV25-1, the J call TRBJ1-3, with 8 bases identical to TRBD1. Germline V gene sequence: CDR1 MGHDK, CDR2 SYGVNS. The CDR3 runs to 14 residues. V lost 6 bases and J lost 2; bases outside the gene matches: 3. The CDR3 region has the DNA TGTGCCAGCAGATCGGACAGGGCTGGAAACACCATATATTTT. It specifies CASRSDRAGNTIYF.

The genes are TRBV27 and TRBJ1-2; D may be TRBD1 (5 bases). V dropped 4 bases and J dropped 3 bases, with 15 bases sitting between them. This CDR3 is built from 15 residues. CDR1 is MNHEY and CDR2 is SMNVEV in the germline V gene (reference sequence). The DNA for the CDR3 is TGTGCCAGCAGTTGGGGCCATCCGGGTGACTATGGCTACACCTTC. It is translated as CASSWGHPGDYGYTF.

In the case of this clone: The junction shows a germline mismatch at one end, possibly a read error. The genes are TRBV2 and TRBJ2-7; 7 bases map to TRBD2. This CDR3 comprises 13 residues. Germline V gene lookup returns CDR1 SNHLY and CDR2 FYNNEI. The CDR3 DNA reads TGTGCCAGCAGCGGGGACTATGCCTACAAGCAGTACTTC. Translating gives CASSGDYAYKQYF.

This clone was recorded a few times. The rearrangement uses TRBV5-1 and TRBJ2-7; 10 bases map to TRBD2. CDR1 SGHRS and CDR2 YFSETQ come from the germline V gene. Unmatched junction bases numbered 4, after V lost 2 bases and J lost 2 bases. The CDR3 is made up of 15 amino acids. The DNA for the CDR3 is TGCGCCAGCAGCTTTCTAGCGGGGGCCGCCTACGAGCAGTACTTC. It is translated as CASSFLAGAAYEQYF.

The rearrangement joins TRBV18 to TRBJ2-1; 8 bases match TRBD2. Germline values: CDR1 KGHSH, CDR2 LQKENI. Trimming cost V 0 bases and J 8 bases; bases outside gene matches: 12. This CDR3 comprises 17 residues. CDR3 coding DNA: TGTGCCAGCTCACCACCTACGGAGCGGGGGCCCCTCTATGAGCAGTTCTTC. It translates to CASSPPTERGPLYEQFF.

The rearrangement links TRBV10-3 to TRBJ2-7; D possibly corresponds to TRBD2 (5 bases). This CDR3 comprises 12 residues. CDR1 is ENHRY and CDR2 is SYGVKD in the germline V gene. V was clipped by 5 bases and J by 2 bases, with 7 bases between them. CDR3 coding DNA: TGTGCCATCAGTCCCGGGGCCTACGAGCAGTACTTC. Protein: CAISPGAYEQYF.

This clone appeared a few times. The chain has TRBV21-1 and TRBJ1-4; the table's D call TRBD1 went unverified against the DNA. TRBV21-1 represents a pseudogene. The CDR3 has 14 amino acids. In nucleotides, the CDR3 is TGTGCCAGCAGCAAAGATAACAGTGATGAAAAACTGTTTTTT. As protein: CASSKDNSDEKLFF.

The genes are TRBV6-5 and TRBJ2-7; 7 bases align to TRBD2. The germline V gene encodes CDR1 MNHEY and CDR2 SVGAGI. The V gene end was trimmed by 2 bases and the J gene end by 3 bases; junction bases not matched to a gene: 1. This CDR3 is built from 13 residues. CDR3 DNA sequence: TGTGCCAGCAGTTACGCTAGCGGCTACGAGCAGTACTTC. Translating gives CASSYASGYEQYF.

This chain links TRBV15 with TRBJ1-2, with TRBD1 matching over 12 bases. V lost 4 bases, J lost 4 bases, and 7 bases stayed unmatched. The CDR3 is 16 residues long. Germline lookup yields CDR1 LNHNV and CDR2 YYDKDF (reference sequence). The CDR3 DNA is TGTGCCACCAGCAAGGTGGGACAGGGGGCAAGCTATGGCTACACCTTC. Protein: CATSKVGQGASYGYTF. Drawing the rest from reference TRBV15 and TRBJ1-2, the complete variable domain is DAMVIQNPRYQVTQFGKPVTLSCSQTLNHNVMYWYQQKSSQAPKLLFHYYDKDFNNEADTPDNFQSRRPNTSFCFLDIRSPGLGDTAMYLCATSKVGQGASYGYTFGSGTRLTVV.

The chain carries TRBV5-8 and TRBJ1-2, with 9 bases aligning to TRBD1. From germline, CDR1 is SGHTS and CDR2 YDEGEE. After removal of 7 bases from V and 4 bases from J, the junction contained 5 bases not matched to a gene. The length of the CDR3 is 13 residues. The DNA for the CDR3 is TGTGCCAGCGACAGGGGGTACGTCTATGGCTACACCTTC. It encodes CASDRGYVYGYTF.

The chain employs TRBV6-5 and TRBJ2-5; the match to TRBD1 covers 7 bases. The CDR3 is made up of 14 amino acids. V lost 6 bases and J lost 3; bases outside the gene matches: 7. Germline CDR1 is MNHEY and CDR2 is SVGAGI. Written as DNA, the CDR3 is TGTGCCAGCAGCCCTGGACAGGTGAAAGAGACCCAGTACTTC. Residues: CASSPGQVKETQYF.

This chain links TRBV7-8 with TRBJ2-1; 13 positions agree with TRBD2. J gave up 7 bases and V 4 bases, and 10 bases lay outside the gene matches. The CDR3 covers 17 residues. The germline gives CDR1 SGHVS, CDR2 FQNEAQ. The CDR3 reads CASSYGTSGAPENEQFF. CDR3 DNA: TGTGCCAGCAGCTATGGGACTAGCGGGGCTCCGGAGAATGAGCAGTTCTTC.

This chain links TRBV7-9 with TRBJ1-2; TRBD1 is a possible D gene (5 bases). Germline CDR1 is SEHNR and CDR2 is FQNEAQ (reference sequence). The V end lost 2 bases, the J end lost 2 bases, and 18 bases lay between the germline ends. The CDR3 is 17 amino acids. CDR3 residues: CASSLSRAGDFNYGYTF. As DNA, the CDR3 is TGTGCCAGCAGCTTAAGCAGGGCCGGGGACTTCAACTATGGCTACACCTTC.

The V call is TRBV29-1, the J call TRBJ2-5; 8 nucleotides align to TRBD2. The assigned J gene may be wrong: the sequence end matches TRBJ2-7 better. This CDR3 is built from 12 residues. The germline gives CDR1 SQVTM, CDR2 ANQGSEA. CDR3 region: CSEAGVFHEQYF. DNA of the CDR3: TGCAGCGAAGCGGGAGTCTTCCACGAGCAGTACTTC.

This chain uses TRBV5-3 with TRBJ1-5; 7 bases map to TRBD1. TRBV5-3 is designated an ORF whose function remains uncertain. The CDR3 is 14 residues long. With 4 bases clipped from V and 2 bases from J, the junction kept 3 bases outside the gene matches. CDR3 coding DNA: TGTGCCAGAAGCAAAGGACAGGGCAATCAGCCCCAGCATTTT. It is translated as CARSKGQGNQPQHF.

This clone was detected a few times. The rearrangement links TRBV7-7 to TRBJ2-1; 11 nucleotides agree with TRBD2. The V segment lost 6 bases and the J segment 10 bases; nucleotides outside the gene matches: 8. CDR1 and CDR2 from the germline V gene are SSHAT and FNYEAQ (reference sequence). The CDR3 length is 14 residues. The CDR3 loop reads CASSPLAGGQEQFF. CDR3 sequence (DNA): TGTGCCAGCAGTCCCCTAGCGGGGGGCCAGGAGCAGTTCTTC.

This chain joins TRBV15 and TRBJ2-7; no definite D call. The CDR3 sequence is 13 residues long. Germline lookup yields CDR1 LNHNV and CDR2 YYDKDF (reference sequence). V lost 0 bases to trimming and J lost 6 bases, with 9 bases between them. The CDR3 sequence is CATSRDEIGEQYF. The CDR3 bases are TGTGCCACCAGCAGAGATGAGATTGGCGAGCAGTACTTC.

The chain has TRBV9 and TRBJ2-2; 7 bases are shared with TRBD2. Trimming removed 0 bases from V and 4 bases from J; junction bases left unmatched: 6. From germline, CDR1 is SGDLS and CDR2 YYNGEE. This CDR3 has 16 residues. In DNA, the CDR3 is TGTGCCAGCAGCGTAGAAGGCGGGAGAGGCACCGGGGAGCTGTTTTTT. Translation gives CASSVEGGRGTGELFF.

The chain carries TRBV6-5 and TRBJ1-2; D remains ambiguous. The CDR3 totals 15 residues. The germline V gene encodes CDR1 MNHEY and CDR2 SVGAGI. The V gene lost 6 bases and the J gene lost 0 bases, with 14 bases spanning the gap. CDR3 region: CASSPGRVANYGYTF. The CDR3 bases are TGTGCCAGCAGCCCCGGGAGGGTGGCTAACTATGGCTACACCTTC.